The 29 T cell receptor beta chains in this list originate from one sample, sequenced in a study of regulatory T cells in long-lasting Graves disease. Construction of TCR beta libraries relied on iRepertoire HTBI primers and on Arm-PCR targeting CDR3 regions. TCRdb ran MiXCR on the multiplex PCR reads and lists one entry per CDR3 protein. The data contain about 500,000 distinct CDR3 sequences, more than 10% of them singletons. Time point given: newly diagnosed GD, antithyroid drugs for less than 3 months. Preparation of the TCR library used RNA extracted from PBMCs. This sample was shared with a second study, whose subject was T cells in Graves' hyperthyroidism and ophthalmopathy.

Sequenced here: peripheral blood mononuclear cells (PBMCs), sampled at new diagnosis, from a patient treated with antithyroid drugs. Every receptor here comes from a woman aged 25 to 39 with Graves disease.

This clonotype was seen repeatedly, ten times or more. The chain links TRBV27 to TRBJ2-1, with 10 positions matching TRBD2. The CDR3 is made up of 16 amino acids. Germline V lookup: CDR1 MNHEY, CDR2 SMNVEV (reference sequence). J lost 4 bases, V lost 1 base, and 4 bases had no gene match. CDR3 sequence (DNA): TGTGCCAGCAGTTTATGGAGCGGGAGGGCGTACAATGAGCAGTTCTTC. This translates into CASSLWSGRAYNEQFF.

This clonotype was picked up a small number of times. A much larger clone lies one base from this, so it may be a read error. The DNA for the CDR3 is TGTGCCGGCAGCCTGTATCCAGTTTCCACAGATACGCAGTATTTT. It encodes CAGSLYPVSTDTQYF. The chain links TRBV11-3 to TRBJ2-3, with D unclear. Germline CDR1 is SGHNT and CDR2 is YENEEA. This CDR3 comprises 15 residues.

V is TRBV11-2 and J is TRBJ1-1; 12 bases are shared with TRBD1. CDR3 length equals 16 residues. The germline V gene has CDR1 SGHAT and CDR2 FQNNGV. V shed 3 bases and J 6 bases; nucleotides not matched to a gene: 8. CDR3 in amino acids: CASSFGTGGAVAEAFF. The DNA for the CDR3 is TGTGCCAGCAGCTTCGGGACAGGGGGCGCGGTGGCTGAAGCTTTCTTT.

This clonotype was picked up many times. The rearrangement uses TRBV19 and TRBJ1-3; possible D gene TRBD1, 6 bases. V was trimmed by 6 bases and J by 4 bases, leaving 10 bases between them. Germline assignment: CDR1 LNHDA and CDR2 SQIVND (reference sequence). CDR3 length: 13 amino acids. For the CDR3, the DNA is TGTGCCAGTAGGGACAGTGGCGGAAACACCATATATTTT. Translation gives CASRDSGGNTIYF.

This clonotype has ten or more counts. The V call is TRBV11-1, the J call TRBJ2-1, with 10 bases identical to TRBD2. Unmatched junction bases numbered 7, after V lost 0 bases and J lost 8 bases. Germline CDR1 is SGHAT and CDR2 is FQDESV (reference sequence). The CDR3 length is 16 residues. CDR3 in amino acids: CASSLAASGSSYEQFF. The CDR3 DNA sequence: TGTGCCAGCAGCTTAGCCGCTAGCGGGAGTAGTTATGAGCAGTTCTTC.

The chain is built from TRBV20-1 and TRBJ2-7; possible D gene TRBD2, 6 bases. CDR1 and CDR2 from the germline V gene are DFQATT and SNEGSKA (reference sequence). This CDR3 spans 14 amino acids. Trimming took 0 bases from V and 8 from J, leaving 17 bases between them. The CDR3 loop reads CSARDGGISFQQYF. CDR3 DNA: TGCAGTGCTAGAGATGGGGGGATCTCTTTCCAGCAGTACTTC.

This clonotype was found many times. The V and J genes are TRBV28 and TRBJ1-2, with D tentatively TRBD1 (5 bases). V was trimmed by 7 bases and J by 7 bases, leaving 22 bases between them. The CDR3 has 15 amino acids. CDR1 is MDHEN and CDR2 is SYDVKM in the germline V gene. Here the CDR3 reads CASTPLGDLIGGYTF. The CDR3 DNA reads TGTGCCAGCACCCCTCTGGGGGACCTGATCGGTGGCTACACCTTC.

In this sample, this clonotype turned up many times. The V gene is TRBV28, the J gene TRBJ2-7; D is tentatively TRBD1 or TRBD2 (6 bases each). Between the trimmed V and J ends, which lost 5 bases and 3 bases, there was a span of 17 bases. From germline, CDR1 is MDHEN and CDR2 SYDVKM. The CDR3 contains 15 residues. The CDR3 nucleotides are TGTGCCAGCAGTGGTGGAGGGGGGACCTTCTACGAGCAGTACTTC. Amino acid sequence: CASSGGGGTFYEQYF.

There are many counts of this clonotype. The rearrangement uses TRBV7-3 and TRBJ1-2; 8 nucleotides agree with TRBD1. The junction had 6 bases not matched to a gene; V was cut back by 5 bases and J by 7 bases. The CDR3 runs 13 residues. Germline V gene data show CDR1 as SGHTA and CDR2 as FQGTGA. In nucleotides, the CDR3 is TGTGCCAGCAGCCGCGGGACAGGCCGTGGCTACACCTTC. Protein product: CASSRGTGRGYTF.

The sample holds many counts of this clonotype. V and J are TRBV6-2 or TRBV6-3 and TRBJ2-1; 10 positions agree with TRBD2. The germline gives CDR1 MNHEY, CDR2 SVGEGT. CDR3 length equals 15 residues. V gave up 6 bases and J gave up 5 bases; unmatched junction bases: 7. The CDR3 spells CASSRSGRGNNEQFF. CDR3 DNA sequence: TGTGCCAGCAGCAGGAGCGGGAGGGGTAACAATGAGCAGTTCTTC.

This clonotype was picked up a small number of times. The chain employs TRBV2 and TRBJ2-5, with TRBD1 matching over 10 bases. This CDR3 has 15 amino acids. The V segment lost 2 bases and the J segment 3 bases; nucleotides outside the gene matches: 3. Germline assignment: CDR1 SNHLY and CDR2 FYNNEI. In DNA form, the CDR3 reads TGTGCCAGCAGTGAACCCGGGACAGGGGAAGAGACCCAGTACTTC. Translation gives CASSEPGTGEETQYF.

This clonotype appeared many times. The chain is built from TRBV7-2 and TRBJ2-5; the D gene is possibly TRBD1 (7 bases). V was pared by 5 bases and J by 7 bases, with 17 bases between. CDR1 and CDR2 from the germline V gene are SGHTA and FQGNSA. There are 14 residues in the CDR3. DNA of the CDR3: TGTGCCAGCAGCCCCCGACAGGGCGGGGCGACCCAGTACTTC. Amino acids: CASSPRQGGATQYF. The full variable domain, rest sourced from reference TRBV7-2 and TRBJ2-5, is GAGVSQSPSNKVTEKGKDVELRCDPISGHTALYWYRQSLGQGLEFLIYFQGNSAPDKSGLPSDRFSAERTGGSVSTLTIQRTQQEDSAVYLCASSPRQGGATQYFGPGTRLLVL.

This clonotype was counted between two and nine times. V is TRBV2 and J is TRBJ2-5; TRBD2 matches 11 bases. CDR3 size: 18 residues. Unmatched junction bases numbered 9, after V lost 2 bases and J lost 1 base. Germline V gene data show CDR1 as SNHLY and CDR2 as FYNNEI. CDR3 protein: CASSESTSGTGFQETQYF. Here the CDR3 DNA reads TGTGCCAGCAGTGAATCGACTAGCGGGACAGGTTTCCAAGAGACCCAGTACTTC.

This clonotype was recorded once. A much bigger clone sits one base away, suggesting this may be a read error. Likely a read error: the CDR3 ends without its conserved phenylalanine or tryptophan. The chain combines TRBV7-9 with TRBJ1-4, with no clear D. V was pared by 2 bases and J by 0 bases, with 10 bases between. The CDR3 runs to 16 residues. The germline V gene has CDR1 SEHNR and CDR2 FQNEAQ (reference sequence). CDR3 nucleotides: TGTGCCAGCAGCTTATCCGACGGAACAACTAATGAAAAACTGTTTCTT. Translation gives CASSLSDGTTNEKLFL.

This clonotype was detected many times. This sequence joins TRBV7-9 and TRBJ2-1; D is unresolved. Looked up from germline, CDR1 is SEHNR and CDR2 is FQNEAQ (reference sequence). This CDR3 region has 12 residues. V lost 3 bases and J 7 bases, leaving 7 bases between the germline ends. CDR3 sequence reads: CASSFTRNEQFF. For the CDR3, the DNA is TGTGCCAGCAGCTTTACTCGGAATGAGCAGTTCTTC. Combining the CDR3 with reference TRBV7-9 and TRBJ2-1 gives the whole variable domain DTGVSQNPRHKITKRGQNVTFRCDPISEHNRLYWYRQTLGQGPEFLTYFQNEAQLEKSRLLSDRFSAERPKGSFSTLEIQRTEQGDSAMYLCASSFTRNEQFFGPGTRLTVL.

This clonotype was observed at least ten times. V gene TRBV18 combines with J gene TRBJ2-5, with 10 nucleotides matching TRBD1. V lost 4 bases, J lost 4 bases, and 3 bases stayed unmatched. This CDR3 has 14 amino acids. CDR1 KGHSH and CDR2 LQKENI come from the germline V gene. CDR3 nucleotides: TGTGCCAGCTCACGACGACAGGGGGCAGAGACCCAGTACTTC. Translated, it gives CASSRRQGAETQYF.

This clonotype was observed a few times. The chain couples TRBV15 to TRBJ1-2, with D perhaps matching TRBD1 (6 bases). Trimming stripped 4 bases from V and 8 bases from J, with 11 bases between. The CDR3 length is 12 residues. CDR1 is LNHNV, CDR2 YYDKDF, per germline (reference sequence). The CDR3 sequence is CATSIAGDGYTF. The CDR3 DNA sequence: TGTGCCACCAGCATTGCAGGGGACGGCTACACCTTC.

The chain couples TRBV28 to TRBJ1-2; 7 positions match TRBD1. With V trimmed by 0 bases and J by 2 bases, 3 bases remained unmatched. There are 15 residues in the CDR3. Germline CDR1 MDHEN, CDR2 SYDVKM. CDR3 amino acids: CASSLWEGGNYGYTF. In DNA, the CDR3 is TGTGCCAGCAGTTTATGGGAAGGGGGCAACTATGGCTACACCTTC.

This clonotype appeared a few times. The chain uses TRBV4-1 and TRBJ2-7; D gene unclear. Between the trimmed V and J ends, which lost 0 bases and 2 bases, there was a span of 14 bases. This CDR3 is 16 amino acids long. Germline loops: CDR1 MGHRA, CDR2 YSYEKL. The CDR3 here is CASSQEPISRAYEQYF. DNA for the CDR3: TGCGCCAGCAGCCAAGAGCCCATATCTAGGGCCTACGAGCAGTACTTC.

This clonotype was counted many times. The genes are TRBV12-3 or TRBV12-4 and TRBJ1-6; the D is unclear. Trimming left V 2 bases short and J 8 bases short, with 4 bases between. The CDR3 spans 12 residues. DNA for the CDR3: TGTGCCAGCAGTTTACGGTATTCACCCCTCCACTTT. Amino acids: CASSLRYSPLHF.

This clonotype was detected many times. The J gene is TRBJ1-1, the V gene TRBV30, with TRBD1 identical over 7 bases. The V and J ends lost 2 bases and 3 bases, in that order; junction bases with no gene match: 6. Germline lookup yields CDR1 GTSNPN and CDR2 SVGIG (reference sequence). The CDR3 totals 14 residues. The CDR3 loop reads CAWSHDREDTEAFF. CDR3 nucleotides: TGTGCCTGGAGTCACGACAGGGAGGACACTGAAGCTTTCTTT.

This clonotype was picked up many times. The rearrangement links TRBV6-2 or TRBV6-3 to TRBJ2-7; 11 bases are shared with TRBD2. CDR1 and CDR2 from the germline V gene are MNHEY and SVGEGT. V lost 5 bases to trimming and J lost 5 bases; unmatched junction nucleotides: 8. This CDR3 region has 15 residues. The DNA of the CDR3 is TGTGCCAGCAGTCGAGTAGCGGGAGGGCCACACGAGCAGTACTTC. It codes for CASSRVAGGPHEQYF.

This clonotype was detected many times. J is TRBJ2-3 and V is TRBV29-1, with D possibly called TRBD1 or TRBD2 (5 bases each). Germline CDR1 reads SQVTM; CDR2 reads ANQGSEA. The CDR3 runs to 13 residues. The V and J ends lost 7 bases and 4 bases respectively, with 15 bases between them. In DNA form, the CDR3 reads TGCAGCGGGGGACGGTGGGAGCCAGATACGCAGTATTTT. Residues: CSGGRWEPDTQYF.

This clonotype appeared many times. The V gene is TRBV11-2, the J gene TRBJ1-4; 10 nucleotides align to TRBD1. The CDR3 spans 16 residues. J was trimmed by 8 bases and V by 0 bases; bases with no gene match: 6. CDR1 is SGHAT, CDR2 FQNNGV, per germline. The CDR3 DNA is TGTGCCAGCAGCTTAGACCGGGACAGGGGTGACGAAAAACTGTTTTTT. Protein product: CASSLDRDRGDEKLFF.

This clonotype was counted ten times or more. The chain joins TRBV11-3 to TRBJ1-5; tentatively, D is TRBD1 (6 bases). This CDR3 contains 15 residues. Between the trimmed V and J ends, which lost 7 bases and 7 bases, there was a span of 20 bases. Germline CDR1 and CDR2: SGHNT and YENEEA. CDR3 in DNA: TGTGCCAGCAACTTGCTGGGGGGCGTAAGGCAGCCCCAGCATTTT. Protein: CASNLLGGVRQPQHF.

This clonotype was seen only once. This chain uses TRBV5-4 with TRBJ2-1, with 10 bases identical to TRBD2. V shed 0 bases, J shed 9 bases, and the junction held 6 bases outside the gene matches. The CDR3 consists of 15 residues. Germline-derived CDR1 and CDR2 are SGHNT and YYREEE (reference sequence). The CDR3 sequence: CASSLELAGESEQFF. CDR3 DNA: TGTGCCAGCAGCTTGGAGCTAGCGGGAGAGTCTGAGCAGTTCTTC. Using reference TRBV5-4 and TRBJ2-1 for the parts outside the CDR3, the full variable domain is ETGVTQSPTHLIKTRGQQVTLRCSSQSGHNTVSWYQQALGQGPQFIFQYYREEENGRGNFPPRFSGLQFPNYSSELNVNALELDDSALYLCASSLELAGESEQFFGPGTRLTVL.

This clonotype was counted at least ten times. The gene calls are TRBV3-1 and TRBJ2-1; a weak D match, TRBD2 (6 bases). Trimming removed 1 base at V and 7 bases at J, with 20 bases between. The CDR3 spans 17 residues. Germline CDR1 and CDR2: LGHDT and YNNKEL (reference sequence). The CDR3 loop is CASSQGLTAGSINEQFF. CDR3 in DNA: TGTGCCAGCAGCCAAGGCCTCACGGCGGGATCTATTAATGAGCAGTTCTTC.

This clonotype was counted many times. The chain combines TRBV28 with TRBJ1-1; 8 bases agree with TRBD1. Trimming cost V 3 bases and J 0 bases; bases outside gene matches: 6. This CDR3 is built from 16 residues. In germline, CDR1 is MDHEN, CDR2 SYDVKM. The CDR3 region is CASSLSGGEVNTEAFF. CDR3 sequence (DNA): TGTGCCAGCAGTTTGTCAGGGGGCGAGGTGAACACTGAAGCTTTCTTT.

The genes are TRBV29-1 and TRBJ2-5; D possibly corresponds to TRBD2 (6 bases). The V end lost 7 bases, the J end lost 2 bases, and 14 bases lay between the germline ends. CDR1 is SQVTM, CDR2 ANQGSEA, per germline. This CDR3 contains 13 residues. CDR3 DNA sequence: TGCAGCGGATCCGAGCGGGCTCAAGAGACCCAGTACTTC. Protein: CSGSERAQETQYF.